The 6 T cell receptor beta chains below come from one sample, sequenced in a study of blood T cell repertoires in COVID-19. Profiled with immunoSEQ multiplex PCR; TCRdb holds only in-frame clones, not every one. Among some 78,000 clones, 85% to 90% were seen once, and the ten largest hold 4.3%. The sample comprised peripheral blood. These receptors all come from a woman aged 80 or over with active or convalescent COVID-19.

In DNA form, the CDR3 reads TGTGCCATCACCTCGGTGAGAGGGAGTACAATGAACACTGAAGCTTTCTTT. This gives the protein CAITSVRGSTMNTEAFF. The V gene is TRBV10-3, the J gene TRBJ1-1; D uncertain. CDR3 size: 17 residues. Germline V gives CDR1 ENHRY, CDR2 SYGVKD. V was pared by 7 bases and J by 0 bases, with 21 bases between.

The V gene is TRBV6-2 or TRBV6-3, the J gene TRBJ2-7; 8 bases fit TRBD1. The CDR3 sequence is 15 residues long. V trimming: 3 bases; J trimming: 4 bases; junction bases outside the gene matches: 8. The germline V gene has CDR1 MNHEY and CDR2 SVGEGT. The CDR3 loop reads CASSYYPGQAYEQYF. The DNA of the CDR3 is TGTGCCAGCAGTTATTATCCGGGACAGGCGTACGAGCAGTACTTC.

This clone was detected only once. The rearrangement joins TRBV4-1 to TRBJ2-7; 9 bases map to TRBD1. The CDR3 runs 15 residues. The germline gives CDR1 MGHRA, CDR2 YSYEKL. Trimming at V came to 2 bases and at J to 5 bases, leaving 7 bases not matched to a gene. CDR3 nucleotide sequence: TGCGCCAGCAGCCAACCGGGACAGGGCGCCGACGAGCAGTACTTC. Its protein is CASSQPGQGADEQYF.

This chain links TRBV9 with TRBJ2-1; 8 nucleotides match TRBD2. Germline-derived CDR1 and CDR2 are SGDLS and YYNGEE. The CDR3 has 17 amino acids. Trimming took 2 bases from V and 4 from J; bases not matched to a gene: 11. CDR3 DNA sequence: TGTGCCAGCAGCGTCGACGGGAGGGCCAATTGGTACAATGAGCAGTTCTTC. Residues: CASSVDGRANWYNEQFF.

The rearrangement uses TRBV5-4 and TRBJ2-1, with a possible D match to TRBD1 (6 bases). Germline CDR1 and CDR2: SGHNT and YYREEE (reference sequence). Between the trimmed V and J ends, which lost 4 bases and 15 bases, there was a span of 17 bases. This CDR3 is built from 12 residues. CDR3 DNA sequence: TGTGCCAGCAGCCTACCGGGACAACAGTTGTTCTTC. As protein: CASSLPGQQLFF.

The CDR3 DNA sequence: TGCAGCGTGGGGACTAGCGGGAGGACCGGGGAGCTGTTTTTT. The encoded protein is CSVGTSGRTGELFF. The V gene is TRBV29-1, the J gene TRBJ2-2, with TRBD2 matching over 15 bases. The germline CDR1 and CDR2 sequences are SQVTM and ANQGSEA. The CDR3 extends over 14 amino acids. V lost 6 bases to trimming and J lost 5 bases; unmatched junction nucleotides: 1.